A single sample gave rise to the 26 T cell receptor beta chains below, sequenced in a study of T cells after yellow fever vaccination (dated by TCRdb to the late 2010s). The library was generated by 5' RACE. Sequenced using an Illumina HiSeq 2500. Using fastp at Q25 and MiXCR, TCRdb reprocessed the public reads and kept productive beta chains. Rows merge per CDR3 protein into single entries with the most common DNA and genes. The sample profile shows roughly 11,000 distinct CDR3 sequences; under 6.5% of them were found once. The ten largest account for approximately 0.99% of the sample. The treatment or condition label here, explained by the study, means: live attenuated yellow fever vaccine strain. The specimen comprised PBMCs, either bulk or a sorted T-cell subset (CD4+, CD8+, memory, or dextramer-sorted; not recorded which), sampled on the day of the yellow fever booster vaccination. These receptors originate from a young man who received the YFV17D yellow fever vaccine.

The sample holds many counts of this clonotype. The rearrangement uses TRBV7-2 and TRBJ1-5, with 8 bases identical to TRBD1. In germline, CDR1 is SGHTA, CDR2 FQGNSA. V gave up 4 bases and J gave up 1 base; unmatched junction bases: 6. The CDR3 contains 16 residues. DNA for the CDR3: TGTGCCAGCAGCTCGCAGGGGGCCCTAAGCAATCAGCCCCAGCATTTT. This codes for CASSSQGALSNQPQHF.

This clonotype is medium-sized in the sample. This chain links TRBV18 with TRBJ2-5; no definite D call. Germline loops: CDR1 KGHSH, CDR2 LQKENI. Trimming stripped 5 bases from V and 1 base from J, with 5 bases between. The CDR3 covers 12 residues. CDR3 region: CASSGLQETQYF. The CDR3 DNA reads as TGTGCCAGCTCAGGCCTCCAAGAGACCCAGTACTTC.

The J gene is TRBJ1-2, the V gene TRBV7-2; D is ambiguous. From germline, CDR1 is SGHTA and CDR2 FQGNSA. This CDR3 spans 15 amino acids. V lost 5 bases to trimming and J lost 8 bases, with 21 bases between them. Here the CDR3 reads CASSPGGLSMAGYTF. The CDR3 DNA reads as TGTGCCAGCAGCCCGGGAGGTTTAAGTATGGCGGGCTACACCTTC.

This clonotype was seen many times. The rearrangement uses TRBV18 and TRBJ1-1; D unclear. The length of the CDR3 is 15 residues. CDR1 KGHSH and CDR2 LQKENI come from the germline V gene. Between the trimmed V and J ends, which lost 6 bases and 1 base, there was a span of 15 bases. The CDR3 here is CASSPSKAQNTEAFF. CDR3 sequence (DNA): TGTGCCAGCTCCCCCTCTAAGGCCCAGAACACTGAAGCTTTCTTT.

This clonotype was observed many times. The rearrangement uses TRBV7-3 and TRBJ2-1; D call uncertain. Trimming took off 5 bases at V and 10 bases at J, with 12 bases between the two ends. Germline values: CDR1 SGHTA, CDR2 FQGTGA. CDR3 size: 12 residues. CDR3 bases: TGTGCCAGCAGCCCACACCCCGGGGAGCAGTTCTTC. Translating gives CASSPHPGEQFF.

This clonotype showed up many times. The chain is built from TRBV7-2 and TRBJ2-2; 7 bases fit TRBD1. This CDR3 contains 15 residues. V lost 5 bases and J lost 2; bases outside the gene matches: 5. The V gene's germline CDR1 is SGHTA and CDR2 FQGNSA. The CDR3 nucleotides read TGTGCCAGCAGCCGGGACAGAGTCAACACCGGGGAGCTGTTTTTT. Protein product: CASSRDRVNTGELFF.

The rearrangement uses TRBV14 and TRBJ2-1; D ambiguous. The CDR3 contains 13 residues. Trimming stripped 4 bases from V and 6 bases from J, with 10 bases between. CDR1 and CDR2 (germline): SGHDN, FVKESK. CDR3 DNA sequence: TGTGCCAGCAGCCCTCGGGTGTTCAATGAGCAGTTCTTC. Residues: CASSPRVFNEQFF. The full variable domain, its missing parts supplied by reference TRBV14 and TRBJ2-1, is EAGVTQFPSHSVIEKGQTVTLRCDPISGHDNLYWYRRVMGKEIKFLLHFVKESKQDESGMPNNRFLAERTGGTYSTLKVQPAELEDSGVYFCASSPRVFNEQFFGPGTRLTVL.

This rearrangement joins TRBV28 to TRBJ2-5; no firm D call. Germline CDR1 MDHEN, CDR2 SYDVKM. The CDR3 extends over 14 amino acids. V gave up 7 bases and J gave up 0 bases, with 12 bases separating them. CDR3 DNA sequence: TGTGCCAGCATGAGTTCGTCGTACCAAGAGACCCAGTACTTC. Its protein is CASMSSSYQETQYF. Complete variable domain (other parts from reference TRBV28 and TRBJ2-5): DVKVTQSSRYLVKRTGEKVFLECVQDMDHENMFWYRQDPGLGLRLIYFSYDVKMKEKGDIPEGYSVSREKKERFSLILESASTNQTSMYLCASMSSSYQETQYFGPGTRLLVL.

This clonotype is judged medium-sized. This rearrangement joins TRBV20-1 to TRBJ2-5; D might be TRBD1 or TRBD2, each matching 5 bases. Germline V gene data show CDR1 as DFQATT and CDR2 as SNEGSKA (reference sequence). V lost 5 bases to trimming and J lost 5 bases, with 15 bases between them. This CDR3 is built from 13 residues. DNA of the CDR3: TGCAGTGCTCGGGACGGCCTTGGGGAGACCCAGTACTTC. Translation gives CSARDGLGETQYF.

This clonotype ranks as medium-sized. A read error may account for a junction end that differs from germline. V and J are TRBV7-7 and TRBJ2-2; no clear D gene. The CDR3 covers 13 residues. Germline CDR1 is SSHAT and CDR2 is FNYEAQ (reference sequence). The CDR3 nucleotides read TGTGCTAGCAGCTCGGTAGCTAACGGGGAGCTGTTTTTT. Translated, it gives CASSSVANGELFF.

This clonotype showed up many times. The CDR3 reads CASSLAFRQPQHF. The CDR3 nucleotides are TGTGCCAGCAGTTTAGCATTTAGGCAGCCCCAGCATTTT. The V and J genes are TRBV12-3 or TRBV12-4 and TRBJ1-5; the D is unclear. The length of the CDR3 is 13 residues. V lost 0 bases and J 7 bases, leaving 7 bases between the germline ends.

The CDR3: CASSLDLGNYGYTF. CDR3 coding DNA: TGTGCCAGCAGCTTAGATCTGGGGAACTATGGCTACACCTTC. This chain connects TRBV7-2 to TRBJ1-2; D is unclear. Deletions cut 1 base from V and 2 bases from J, with 8 bases between. CDR1 is SGHTA and CDR2 is FQGNSA in the germline V gene. This CDR3 region has 14 residues. Full variable domain (rest looked up from reference TRBV7-2 and TRBJ1-2): GAGVSQSPSNKVTEKGKDVELRCDPISGHTALYWYRQSLGQGLEFLIYFQGNSAPDKSGLPSDRFSAERTGGSVSTLTIQRTQQEDSAVYLCASSLDLGNYGYTFGSGTRLTVV.

By its share, this clonotype is medium-sized. This sequence joins TRBV5-1 and TRBJ2-2; unclear D gene. Trimming took off 0 bases at V and 0 bases at J, with 9 bases between the two ends. The V gene's germline CDR1 is SGHRS and CDR2 YFSETQ. The CDR3 loop spans 16 amino acids. The CDR3 DNA sequence: TGCGCCAGCAGCTTGGCACCAACCACGAACACCGGGGAGCTGTTTTTT. Protein: CASSLAPTTNTGELFF.

At least ten counts were recorded for this clonotype. The chain carries TRBV20-1 and TRBJ1-6; unclear D gene. Looked up from germline, CDR1 is DFQATT and CDR2 is SNEGSKA (reference sequence). V dropped 3 bases and J dropped 13 bases, with 16 bases sitting between them. This CDR3 region has 13 residues. In DNA, the CDR3 is TGCAGTGCTAGGGGAGGGAGGATTTCGCCCCTCCACTTT. Translated: CSARGGRISPLHF.

This clonotype has at least ten counts. The rearrangement links TRBV3-1 to TRBJ2-7; D gene ambiguous. The germline V gene encodes CDR1 LGHDT and CDR2 YNNKEL (reference sequence). V lost 3 bases, J lost 5 bases, and 5 bases lay in between. This CDR3 is built from 11 residues. The CDR3 DNA reads TGTGCCAGCAGCCAGCTCAACGAGCAGTACTTC. It encodes CASSQLNEQYF.

At least ten counts were recorded for this clonotype. V gene TRBV11-2 combines with J gene TRBJ2-1, with 7 positions matching TRBD2. This CDR3 is built from 17 residues. J gave up 0 bases and V 7 bases, and 12 bases lay outside the gene matches. From germline, CDR1 is SGHAT and CDR2 FQNNGV. The CDR3 DNA sequence: TGTGCCAGCACCCTTTTGGGCCTAGCGGTCTCCTACAATGAGCAGTTCTTC. This sequence encodes CASTLLGLAVSYNEQFF.

This clonotype is judged medium-sized. This chain uses TRBV5-1 with TRBJ1-4, with 7 bases aligning to TRBD1. The CDR3 loop spans 16 amino acids. Germline trimming cut 0 bases from V and 2 bases from J; bases unmatched to any gene: 4. Germline-derived CDR1 and CDR2 are SGHRS and YFSETQ. CDR3: CASSLGRGMTNEKLFF. The CDR3 DNA follows: TGCGCCAGCAGCTTGGGCAGGGGGATGACTAATGAAAAACTGTTTTTT.

This clonotype was detected many times. The chain combines TRBV5-6 with TRBJ2-3, with D perhaps TRBD1 (6 bases). The CDR3 totals 16 residues. V lost 4 bases to trimming and J lost 4 bases, with 19 bases between them. Germline values: CDR1 SGHDT, CDR2 YYEEEE. CDR3 sequence (DNA): TGTGCCAGCAGCGAAGCAGGGGTAGGCCTGGCAGATACGCAGTATTTT. As protein: CASSEAGVGLADTQYF.

In this sample, this clonotype is medium-sized (0.01 to 0.1%). The gene calls are TRBV29-1 and TRBJ2-7, with unresolved D. V lost 3 bases and J 6 bases, leaving 9 bases between the germline ends. From germline, CDR1 is SQVTM and CDR2 ANQGSEA. CDR3 length equals 11 residues. The CDR3: CSVDGRPEQYF. DNA for the CDR3: TGCAGCGTTGATGGCCGTCCCGAGCAGTACTTC.

This clonotype was found many times. The CDR3 DNA sequence: TGTGCCAGCGGGGAACCCTATAATTCACCCCTCCACTTT. Translating it yields CASGEPYNSPLHF. The chain joins TRBV6-1 to TRBJ1-6, with D hard to call. Germline CDR1 MNHNS, CDR2 SASEGT. V was shortened by 8 bases and J by 2 bases, with 7 bases between the two germline ends. The CDR3 is 13 amino acids.

The genes are TRBV5-8 and TRBJ2-7; TRBD1 is a possible D gene (6 bases). CDR3 length: 14 amino acids. Trimming shortened V by 4 bases and J by 0 bases, and 11 bases separated the two germline ends. Germline V lookup: CDR1 SGHTS, CDR2 YDEGEE. CDR3 loop: CASSPGQISYEQYF. DNA of the CDR3: TGTGCCAGCAGCCCCGGACAGATCTCCTACGAGCAGTACTTC. Full variable domain (remainder filled in from reference TRBV5-8 and TRBJ2-7): EAGVTQSPTHLIKTRGQQATLRCSPISGHTSVYWYQQALGLGLQFLLWYDEGEERNRGNFPPRFSGRQFPNYSSELNVNALELEDSALYLCASSPGQISYEQYFGPGTRLTVT.

By frequency in the sample, this clonotype is medium-sized. V gene TRBV3-1 combines with J gene TRBJ1-2; D not resolved. V gave up 3 bases and J gave up 6 bases, with 20 bases separating them. Germline-derived CDR1 and CDR2 are LGHDT and YNNKEL (reference sequence). This CDR3 region has 16 residues. CDR3 residues: CASSHSGSPSSNGYTF. The CDR3 bases are TGTGCCAGCAGCCATTCCGGGAGCCCTTCTTCTAATGGCTACACCTTC.

There are many counts of this clonotype. The rearrangement uses TRBV5-1 and TRBJ2-3; TRBD1 matches 7 bases. Per the germline V gene, CDR1 is SGHRS and CDR2 is YFSETQ. The CDR3 consists of 14 residues. Unmatched junction bases numbered 3, after V lost 2 bases and J lost 3 bases. The CDR3 DNA sequence: TGCGCCAGCAGCTTCCGGGACAGTACAGATACGCAGTATTTT. Encoded protein: CASSFRDSTDTQYF.

This clonotype appeared many times. The chain couples TRBV4-3 to TRBJ2-5, with D perhaps TRBD2 (6 bases). This CDR3 has 15 residues. Germline V CDR1 and CDR2: LGHNA, YSLEER. Between the trimmed V and J ends, which lost 5 bases and 1 base, there was a span of 14 bases. The CDR3 is CASSSRAGSQETQYF. CDR3 sequence (DNA): TGCGCCAGCAGCTCTCGGGCGGGGAGCCAAGAGACCCAGTACTTC.

This clonotype was seen ten or more times. J is TRBJ1-2 and V is TRBV20-1; weak D call: TRBD1 (5 bases). Trimming took off 0 bases at V and 8 bases at J, with 19 bases between the two ends. CDR3 length equals 15 residues. Germline CDR1 is DFQATT and CDR2 is SNEGSKA (reference sequence). Here the CDR3 reads CSARDSDSGFGGYTF. CDR3 coding DNA: TGCAGTGCTAGAGATAGCGACAGCGGGTTTGGGGGCTACACCTTC.

By proportion, this clonotype is medium-sized. The CDR3 region is CASTPFRGITGELFF. The CDR3 DNA is TGTGCCAGCACCCCATTCCGGGGGATCACCGGGGAGCTGTTTTTT. The rearrangement links TRBV6-2 or TRBV6-3 to TRBJ2-2; a possible D gene is TRBD2 (6 bases). Germline CDR1 reads MNHEY; CDR2 reads SVGEGT. Deletions cut 7 bases from V and 4 bases from J, with 16 bases between. This CDR3 spans 15 amino acids.